A single sample gave rise to the 27 T cell receptor beta chains below, sequenced in a study of shared clonotypes between healthy human individuals. CD45RO negativity and positive selection for CCR7 defined naive CD8 cells, a population that excluded terminally differentiated effector memory CD45RA+ cells. Only in-frame clones appear in the TCRdb table, and some are missing; sequencing was by immunoSEQ multiplex PCR. There are about 2 million clones in the sample; less than 95% occur only once, and around 1.1% lies in the top ten. The sequencing input was naive CD8+ T cells sorted from blood. These receptors were collected from a man aged 18 to 30 in good health.

This clone was seen once. The chain is built from TRBV27 and TRBJ2-7, with 12 bases lining up with TRBD2. V dropped 5 bases and J dropped 4; count of bases not matched to a gene: 9. Looked up from germline, CDR1 is MNHEY and CDR2 is SMNVEV (reference sequence). The CDR3 contains 16 residues. The CDR3 loop reads CASSPASGGALYEQYF. The CDR3 coding sequence is TGTGCCAGCAGTCCGGCTAGCGGGGGGGCCTTATACGAGCAGTACTTC.

A note on this clone: One junction end disagrees with the germline gene, perhaps due to a read error. The V gene is TRBV5-1, the J gene TRBJ1-1; D is unresolved. This CDR3 has 15 amino acids. The germline gives CDR1 SGHRS, CDR2 YFSETQ. As DNA, the CDR3 is TGCGCCAGCACCTTGTGGGTCGGCGGGGACACTGAAGCTTTCTTT. Residues: CASTLWVGGDTEAFF.

The CDR3 region has the DNA TGTGCCAGCAGTTCGCTAGGAGGTGAGGGGACCTACGAGCAGTACTTC. Amino acid sequence: CASSSLGGEGTYEQYF. The V and J genes are TRBV27 and TRBJ2-7; D might be TRBD1 or TRBD2, each matching 5 bases. The V end lost 4 bases, the J end lost 2 bases, and 18 bases lay between the germline ends. Germline CDR1 and CDR2: MNHEY and SMNVEV (reference sequence). This CDR3 is built from 16 residues.

Notes on this clone: A read error may explain this, as a much larger clone is one base away. This sample also contains other DNA sequences that code for the same CDR3. The chain employs TRBV4-1 and TRBJ1-1, with unresolved D. CDR1 is MGHRA, CDR2 YSYEKL, per germline. This CDR3 has 12 amino acids. V was trimmed by 5 bases and J by 1 base, leaving 5 bases between them. CDR3 region: CASSLGNTEAFF. The CDR3 DNA reads TGCGCCAGCAGCTTGGGGAACACTGAAGCTTTCTTT.

The chain links TRBV9 to TRBJ2-1; TRBD2 agrees at 9 bases. With 5 bases clipped from V and 4 bases from J, the junction kept 7 bases outside the gene matches. The CDR3 is 15 residues long. The V gene's germline CDR1 is SGDLS and CDR2 YYNGEE. For the CDR3, the DNA is TGTGCCAGCAGTCCCCAGCGGGGGGTTTACAATGAGCAGTTCTTC. It yields the protein CASSPQRGVYNEQFF.

The chain links TRBV29-1 to TRBJ2-2, with D perhaps being TRBD1 or TRBD2 (6 bases each). CDR1 and CDR2 (germline): SQVTM, ANQGSEA. This CDR3 comprises 13 residues. Trimming took off 3 bases at V and 4 bases at J, with 9 bases between the two ends. Here the CDR3 reads CSVDGGRTGELFF. In nucleotides, the CDR3 is TGCAGCGTTGACGGGGGCCGCACCGGGGAGCTGTTTTTT.

The V gene is TRBV27, the J gene TRBJ2-1; D could derive from TRBD1 or TRBD2 (5 bases each). The germline V gene encodes CDR1 MNHEY and CDR2 SMNVEV (reference sequence). The CDR3 length is 16 residues. V lost 3 bases, J lost 6 bases, and 18 bases lay in between. CDR3 in amino acids: CASSFLGASYGNEQFF. The CDR3 DNA reads TGTGCCAGCAGTTTCTTAGGGGCTAGCTATGGCAATGAGCAGTTCTTC.

The chain recombines TRBV30 with TRBJ2-2, with D unresolved. Germline CDR1 is GTSNPN and CDR2 is SVGIG (reference sequence). The CDR3 has 12 amino acids. Deletions cut 5 bases from V and 7 bases from J, with 11 bases between. The CDR3 spells CAWDAEYGELFF. In DNA form, the CDR3 reads TGTGCCTGGGACGCAGAATACGGGGAGCTGTTTTTT. The complete variable domain, with remaining parts taken from reference TRBV30 and TRBJ2-2, reads SQTIHQWPATLVQPVGSPLSLECTVEGTSNPNLYWYRQAAGRGLQLLFYSVGIGQISSEVPQNLSASRPQDRQFILSSKKLLLSDSGFYLCAWDAEYGELFFGEGSRLTVL.

The chain couples TRBV7-3 to TRBJ2-3; D is undetermined. Germline lookup yields CDR1 SGHTA and CDR2 FQGTGA. The CDR3 consists of 13 residues. The germline V and J ends were trimmed by 3 bases and 2 bases, with 6 bases remaining between them. The CDR3 DNA is TGTGCCAGCAGCTTTGACCTCACAGATACGCAGTATTTT. This sequence encodes CASSFDLTDTQYF.

Regarding this clone: Other DNA sequences in the same sample also yield this CDR3. J is TRBJ2-7 and V is TRBV6-5; 7 nucleotides agree with TRBD1. Trimming cost V 0 bases and J 2 bases; bases outside gene matches: 7. Germline V gene sequence: CDR1 MNHEY, CDR2 SVGAGI. This CDR3 is 16 amino acids long. The CDR3 sequence is CASSYSVGQTTYEQYF. CDR3 in DNA: TGTGCCAGCAGTTACTCCGTGGGACAGACCACCTACGAGCAGTACTTC.

The chain joins TRBV9 to TRBJ1-6, with D possibly matching TRBD1 (5 bases). Germline lookup yields CDR1 SGDLS and CDR2 YYNGEE. There are 15 residues in the CDR3. V lost 0 bases and J 3 bases, leaving 7 bases between the germline ends. The CDR3 DNA follows: TGTGCCAGCAGCGTAGATGACAGCTATAATTCACCCCTCCACTTT. Its protein product is CASSVDDSYNSPLHF.

V gene TRBV5-4 combines with J gene TRBJ1-2, with 9 bases identical to TRBD1. Germline V gene sequence: CDR1 SGHNT, CDR2 YYREEE (reference sequence). V shed 0 bases, J shed 3 bases, and the junction held 0 bases outside the gene matches. The CDR3 sequence is 14 residues long. CDR3 region: CASSLDRGHYGYTF. The CDR3 DNA sequence: TGTGCCAGCAGCTTGGACAGGGGGCACTATGGCTACACCTTC.

J is TRBJ1-2 and V is TRBV2; possible D gene TRBD1, 5 bases. Germline lookup yields CDR1 SNHLY and CDR2 FYNNEI. V lost 3 bases and J lost 4, with 9 bases in between. The CDR3 is 13 amino acids. For the CDR3, the DNA is TGTGCCAGCAGTGAGGGGGAGATCTATGGCTACACCTTC. Its protein is CASSEGEIYGYTF. Full variable domain (rest looked up from reference TRBV2 and TRBJ1-2): EPEVTQTPSHQVTQMGQEVILRCVPISNHLYFYWYRQILGQKVEFLVSFYNNEISEKSEIFDDQFSVERPDGSNFTLKIRSTKLEDSAMYFCASSEGEIYGYTFGSGTRLTVV.

This chain joins TRBV7-9 and TRBJ2-4, with 7 positions matching TRBD1. CDR1 SEHNR and CDR2 FQNEAQ come from the germline V gene (reference sequence). V was pared by 5 bases and J by 1 base, with 2 bases of the junction left unmatched. The CDR3 totals 14 residues. CDR3: CASSVQGAKNIQYF. CDR3 bases: TGTGCCAGCAGCGTACAGGGGGCCAAAAACATTCAGTACTTC.

V usage is TRBV15 and J usage is TRBJ2-1; D may be TRBD2 (6 bases). Deletions cut 8 bases from V and 3 bases from J, with 17 bases between. The germline V gene has CDR1 LNHNV and CDR2 YYDKDF (reference sequence). The CDR3 loop spans 15 amino acids. CDR3 sequence (DNA): TGTGCCACCCGGCGGGGCAGGATATACTACAATGAGCAGTTCTTC. The encoded protein is CATRRGRIYYNEQFF. Together with reference TRBV15 and TRBJ2-1, the CDR3 gives the full variable domain: DAMVIQNPRYQVTQFGKPVTLSCSQTLNHNVMYWYQQKSSQAPKLLFHYYDKDFNNEADTPDNFQSRRPNTSFCFLDIRSPGLGDTAMYLCATRRGRIYYNEQFFGPGTRLTVL.

The chain couples TRBV5-5 to TRBJ2-1; 8 bases agree with TRBD2. CDR3 size: 16 residues. The ends lost 3 bases at V and 7 bases at J; junction bases unmatched: 12. Germline CDR1 is SGHKS and CDR2 is YYEKEE (reference sequence). The CDR3 spells CASSWGGTRGKNEQFF. The CDR3 DNA reads TGTGCCAGCAGCTGGGGCGGGACTAGAGGTAAAAATGAGCAGTTCTTC.

This chain links TRBV4-1 with TRBJ2-1; D ambiguous. Looked up from germline, CDR1 is MGHRA and CDR2 is YSYEKL. V lost 0 bases to trimming and J lost 4 bases, with 10 bases between them. The CDR3 covers 15 residues. The CDR3 DNA sequence: TGCGCCAGCAGCCAAGATAGTATAAATTACAATGAGCAGTTCTTC. Translating it yields CASSQDSINYNEQFF.

The V and J genes are TRBV5-1 and TRBJ2-7, with D perhaps matching TRBD2 (6 bases). CDR3 size: 16 residues. Between the trimmed V and J ends, which lost 4 bases and 2 bases, there was a span of 19 bases. The germline gives CDR1 SGHRS, CDR2 YFSETQ. CDR3 nucleotides: TGCGCCAGCAGCGGGGGGATAGATAGCGGAACCTACGAGCAGTACTTC. The encoded protein is CASSGGIDSGTYEQYF. Full variable domain (missing parts from reference TRBV5-1 and TRBJ2-7): KAGVTQTPRYLIKTRGQQVTLSCSPISGHRSVSWYQQTPGQGLQFLFEYFSETQRNKGNFPGRFSGRQFSNSRSEMNVSTLELGDSALYLCASSGGIDSGTYEQYFGPGTRLTVT.

The rearrangement joins TRBV4-1 to TRBJ1-2; 8 positions match TRBD1. The CDR3 consists of 16 residues. The germline CDR1 and CDR2 sequences are MGHRA and YSYEKL. V shed 2 bases, J shed 2 bases, and the junction held 7 bases outside the gene matches. The CDR3, as DNA: TGCGCCAGCAGCCAAACCCGGACAGGGATGAACTATGGCTACACCTTC. Translated, it gives CASSQTRTGMNYGYTF.

This clone was seen just once. The chain employs TRBV6-1 and TRBJ2-7; TRBD1 might be the D (6 bases). The CDR3 runs to 16 residues. Germline lookup yields CDR1 MNHNS and CDR2 SASEGT. Between the trimmed V and J ends, which lost 2 bases and 0 bases, there was a span of 14 bases. The CDR3 region is CASSELWGQTSYEQYF. The DNA for the CDR3 is TGTGCCAGCAGTGAATTATGGGGGCAAACCTCCTACGAGCAGTACTTC.

This clone occurred a few times. The same CDR3 arises from other DNA sequences in this sample as well. The V and J genes are TRBV27 and TRBJ1-1, with a possible D match to TRBD1 (5 bases). This CDR3 is 12 amino acids long. Germline values: CDR1 MNHEY, CDR2 SMNVEV (reference sequence). V lost 5 bases to trimming and J lost 6 bases, with 10 bases between them. CDR3: CASSPTGAEAFF. The CDR3 nucleotides are TGTGCCAGCAGTCCCACGGGGGCTGAAGCTTTCTTT.

V usage is TRBV7-2 and J usage is TRBJ1-4; D gene unclear. In germline, CDR1 is SGHTA, CDR2 FQGNSA. Trimming shortened V by 6 bases and J by 8 bases, and 10 bases separated the two germline ends. This CDR3 comprises 12 residues. The CDR3 sequence: CASRGPREKLFF. DNA of the CDR3: TGTGCCAGCAGGGGCCCTCGAGAAAAACTGTTTTTT.

The chain has TRBV7-8 and TRBJ2-1; D possibly corresponds to TRBD2 (5 bases). The CDR3 contains 16 residues. Trimming took 0 bases from V and 4 from J, leaving 13 bases between them. Germline CDR1 is SGHVS and CDR2 is FQNEAQ. The CDR3 loop reads CASSLAAGMGYNEQFF. The CDR3, as DNA: TGTGCCAGCAGCTTAGCCGCCGGGATGGGGTACAATGAGCAGTTCTTC.

To note about this clone: In the same sample, other DNA sequences code for this CDR3. This chain's CDR3 is CASSPGLSSYEQYF. CDR3 bases: TGCGCCAGCAGCCCGGGACTTAGCTCCTACGAGCAGTACTTC. The chain joins TRBV4-3 to TRBJ2-7; D possibly corresponds to TRBD2 (6 bases). The CDR3 covers 14 residues. Germline loops: CDR1 LGHNA, CDR2 YSLEER. V lost 4 bases and J 0 bases, leaving 10 bases between the germline ends.

CDR3 bases: TGTGCCAGCAGCCCGGCTCGCTACCAAGAGACCCAGTACTTC. Its protein is CASSPARYQETQYF. The chain is built from TRBV27 and TRBJ2-5; D is uncertain. CDR1 is MNHEY and CDR2 is SMNVEV in the germline V gene (reference sequence). V lost 6 bases and J 0 bases, leaving 11 bases between the germline ends. The CDR3 is 14 residues long.

As regards this clone: This CDR3 is also generated by other DNA sequences in the sample. The gene calls are TRBV6-5 and TRBJ2-1; weak D call: TRBD1 (7 bases). V was cut by 4 bases and J by 3 bases, with 10 bases left in between. Germline CDR1 reads MNHEY; CDR2 reads SVGAGI. This CDR3 is 14 amino acids long. The DNA for the CDR3 is TGTGCCAGCAGTTCGGGGGACAGCTACAATGAGCAGTTCTTC. Protein product: CASSSGDSYNEQFF.

The chain has TRBV2 and TRBJ2-7; weak D call: TRBD2 (6 bases). This CDR3 is built from 14 residues. CDR1 SNHLY and CDR2 FYNNEI come from the germline V gene. Trimming cost V 10 bases and J 2 bases, with 18 bases left between them. CDR3 coding DNA: TGTGCCACCAACCTCGGGGGAGTCACCTACGAGCAGTACTTC. Amino acids: CATNLGGVTYEQYF.